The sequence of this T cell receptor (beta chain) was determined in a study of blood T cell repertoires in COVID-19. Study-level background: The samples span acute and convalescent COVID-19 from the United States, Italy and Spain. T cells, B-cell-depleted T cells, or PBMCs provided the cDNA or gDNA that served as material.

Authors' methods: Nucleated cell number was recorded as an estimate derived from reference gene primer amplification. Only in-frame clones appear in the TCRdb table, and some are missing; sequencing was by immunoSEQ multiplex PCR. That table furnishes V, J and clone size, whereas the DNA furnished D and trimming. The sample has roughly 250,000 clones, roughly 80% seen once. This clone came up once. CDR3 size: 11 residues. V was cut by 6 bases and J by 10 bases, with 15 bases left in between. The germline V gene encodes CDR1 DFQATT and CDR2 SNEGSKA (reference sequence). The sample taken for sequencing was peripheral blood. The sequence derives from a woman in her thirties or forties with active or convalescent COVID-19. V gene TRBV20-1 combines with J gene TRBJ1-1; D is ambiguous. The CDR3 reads CSAPSPLVAFF. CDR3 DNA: TGCAGTGCGCCGTCTCCGTTAGTAGCTTTCTTT.